The rows below give T cell receptor beta chains drawn from one sample of a study of sequential checkpoint blockade in melanoma. Sequenced by immunoSEQ multiplex PCR; TCRdb stores in-frame clones only, minus some. The sample carries roughly 8,400 clones, roughly 80% recorded once. Material: CD8+ T cells sorted from blood (inferred from file names), obtained from a patient given nivolumab and ipilimumab in sequence. Receptors were obtained from a human donor with melanoma. CDR3s include the opening cysteine and the closing phenylalanine or tryptophan. A D gene is named only where the DNA matches it firmly. Some rows mark clone size as missing; the rest say once, few, many or name a class of expanded clone.

size: -
D: -
V: TRBV7-7
J: TRBJ2-3
length: 15
DNA: TGTGCTAGCAGCGAGAGGGGGTCATTTACAGATACGCAGTATTTT
CDR3: CASSERGSFTDTQYF

size: -
D: TRBD2
V: TRBV7-9
J: TRBJ2-1
length: 15
DNA: TGTGCCAGCAGCTTAGCGGGGACTAGCTACAATGAGCAGTTCTTC
CDR3: CASSLAGTSYNEQFF

size: few
D: -
V: TRBV6-1
J: TRBJ2-7
length: 12
DNA: TGTGCCAGCAGAATCCAGGGTTTCGAGCAGTACTTC
CDR3: CASRIQGFEQYF

size: -
D: TRBD1
V: TRBV27
J: TRBJ2-7
length: 14
DNA: TGTGCCAGCAGTCAAATCGACAGGGGCTACGAGCAGTACTTC
CDR3: CASSQIDRGYEQYF

size: -
D: TRBD1
V: TRBV4-3
J: TRBJ1-6
length: 15
DNA: TGCGCCAGCAGCCAAGATTACAGGGGTGGTTCACCCCTCCACTTT
CDR3: CASSQDYRGGSPLHF

size: -
D: -
V: TRBV9
J: TRBJ2-1
length: 15
DNA: TGTGCCAGCAGCGTAGGTCCCAGCTCCTACAATGAGCAGTTCTTC
CDR3: CASSVGPSSYNEQFF

size: -
D: TRBD1
V: TRBV27
J: TRBJ1-5
length: 15
DNA: TGTGCCAGCAGTCTCTCAGGGGGCCCCAATCAGCCCCAGCATTTT
CDR3: CASSLSGGPNQPQHF

size: -
D: TRBD2
V: TRBV9
J: TRBJ2-2
length: 15
DNA: TGTGCCAGCAGCGTAGGGGGGGGTAGCACCGGGGAGCTGTTTTTT
CDR3: CASSVGGGSTGELFF

size: -
D: -
V: TRBV6-4
J: TRBJ1-2
length: 12
DNA: TGTGCCAGCAGGTCGCGGCTCTATGGCTACACCTTC
CDR3: CASRSRLYGYTF

size: medium-sized
D: -
V: TRBV7-9
J: TRBJ2-7
length: 13
DNA: TGTGCCAGCAGCCCCCCGGAGGCCTACGAGCAGTACTTC
CDR3: CASSPPEAYEQYF

size: -
D: -
V: TRBV4-2
J: TRBJ2-4
length: 14
DNA: TGTGCCAGCAGCCAAGATCAGGACTGGTCGATTCAGTACTTC
CDR3: CASSQDQDWSIQYF

size: -
D: -
V: TRBV27
J: TRBJ2-7
length: 15
DNA: TGTGCCAGCAGTTTATCGTCAGGGGTCTACTACGAGCAGTACTTC
CDR3: CASSLSSGVYYEQYF

size: -
D: -
V: TRBV9
J: TRBJ1-4
length: 16
DNA: TGTGCCAGCAGCGCGGGGGTCTTGGTAGGTGGCGAAAAACTGTTTTTT
CDR3: CASSAGVLVGGEKLFF

size: -
D: TRBD1
V: TRBV2
J: TRBJ2-7
length: 15
DNA: TGTGCCAGCAGTGATCCGGGACAGGGGATCGCCGAGCAGTACTTC
CDR3: CASSDPGQGIAEQYF

size: -
D: TRBD1
V: TRBV4-3
J: TRBJ2-6
length: 18
DNA: TGCGCCAGCAGCCAAGAGGGGGACGACAGGGCTGGGGCCAACGTCCTGACTTTC
CDR3: CASSQEGDDRAGANVLTF

size: -
D: TRBD2
V: TRBV27
J: TRBJ2-7
length: 15
DNA: TGTGCCAGCAGTTTGACTAGCGGGAGTACCCACGAGCAGTACTTC
CDR3: CASSLTSGSTHEQYF

size: -
D: -
V: TRBV19
J: TRBJ1-1
length: 16
DNA: TGTGCCAGTAGTATAGACGCGGCGGCCTCGAACACTGAAGCTTTCTTT
CDR3: CASSIDAAASNTEAFF

size: -
D: TRBD2
V: TRBV4-3
J: TRBJ2-5
length: 17
DNA: TGCGCCAGCAGCCCGGGACTAGCGGGAGACCCCTCGAGGGAGCAGTACTTC
CDR3: CASSPGLAGDPSREQYF

size: -
D: -
V: TRBV7-8
J: TRBJ2-1
length: 11
DNA: TGTGCCAGCAGCACTAATACTGAGCAGTTCTTC
CDR3: CASSTNTEQFF

size: -
D: TRBD2
V: TRBV30
J: TRBJ2-3
length: 15
DNA: TGTGCCTGGAGTCGGGGGGGGCGGGAGATAGATACGCAGTATTTT
CDR3: CAWSRGGREIDTQYF

size: -
D: TRBD2
V: TRBV9
J: TRBJ2-1
length: 15
DNA: TGTGCCAGCAGCGTAGATAGCGGGGGTATCAATGAGCAGTTCTTC
CDR3: CASSVDSGGINEQFF

size: -
D: TRBD1
V: TRBV6-4
J: TRBJ1-2
length: 14
DNA: TGTGCCAGCAGAGCCGGGACAGGGGGTCATGGCTACACCTTC
CDR3: CASRAGTGGHGYTF

size: -
D: TRBD2
V: TRBV19
J: TRBJ2-5
length: 16
DNA: TGTGCCAGTAGTGAGGGACTAGCGGGAACTCAAGAGACCCAGTACTTC
CDR3: CASSEGLAGTQETQYF

size: -
D: -
V: TRBV7-9
J: TRBJ2-1
length: 14
DNA: TGTGCCAGCAGCTTAGTGTCGCAGTACAATGAGCAGTTCTTC
CDR3: CASSLVSQYNEQFF

size: -
D: -
V: TRBV25-1
J: TRBJ1-2
length: 16
DNA: TGTGCCAGCAGTGAATTAGGGCAGGGGTACGCCTATGGCTACACCTTC
CDR3: CASSELGQGYAYGYTF

size: -
D: TRBD1
V: TRBV6-1
J: TRBJ2-7
length: 16
DNA: TGTGCCAGCAGTGAACTCCCGGGACAGGGAGCCTACGAGCAGTACTTC
CDR3: CASSELPGQGAYEQYF

size: once
D: TRBD2
V: TRBV9
J: TRBJ2-7
length: 14
DNA: TGTGCCAGCAGCGTAGAGAGCGGGACCTACGAGCAGTACTTC
CDR3: CASSVESGTYEQYF

size: -
D: TRBD2
V: TRBV6-4
J: TRBJ2-3
length: 15
DNA: TGTGCCAGCAGTGACAGGGCGGGGGACACAGATACGCAGTATTTT
CDR3: CASSDRAGDTDTQYF

size: once
D: TRBD2
V: TRBV25-1
J: TRBJ2-2
length: 15
DNA: TGTGCCAGCAGTACCGGGACTACCCACACCGGGGAGCTGTTTTTT
CDR3: CASSTGTTHTGELFF

size: -
D: -
V: TRBV28
J: TRBJ2-5
length: 14
DNA: TGTGCCAGCAGCTCAGAGCGGGTGTTTGAGACCCAGTACTTC
CDR3: CASSSERVFETQYF

size: -
D: -
V: TRBV5-5
J: TRBJ2-7
length: 14
DNA: TGTGCCAGCAGCCCGGACTTTCTAAACTACGAGCAGTACTTC
CDR3: CASSPDFLNYEQYF

size: -
D: -
V: TRBV6-5
J: TRBJ1-6
length: 12
DNA: TGTGCCAGCAGTTCCCCCAGGGCACCCCTCCACTTT
CDR3: CASSSPRAPLHF

size: -
D: TRBD2
V: TRBV7-9
J: TRBJ2-3
length: 18
DNA: TGTGCCAGCAGCTTAGGGACTAGCGGGAGCTCTGGCACAGATACGCAGTATTTT
CDR3: CASSLGTSGSSGTDTQYF

size: -
D: TRBD2
V: TRBV6-6
J: TRBJ2-4
length: 15
DNA: TGTGCCAGCAGTCAGGGACTAGCGGGAGGGAACATTCAGTACTTC
CDR3: CASSQGLAGGNIQYF

size: -
D: TRBD1
V: TRBV19
J: TRBJ2-6
length: 16
DNA: TGTGCCAGTACCCCGACAGGGCACTCTGGGGCCAACGTCCTGACTTTC
CDR3: CASTPTGHSGANVLTF

size: few
D: TRBD1
V: TRBV11-2
J: TRBJ2-7
length: 16
DNA: TGTGCCAGCAGCTGGGGACAGGGGGCTGGTTTGGGCGAGCAGTACTTC
CDR3: CASSWGQGAGLGEQYF

size: -
D: -
V: TRBV2
J: TRBJ1-2
length: 15
DNA: TGTGCCAGCAGGTACCCAGGCTTTCTGGACTATGGCTACACCTTC
CDR3: CASRYPGFLDYGYTF

size: -
D: -
V: TRBV6-6
J: TRBJ1-1
length: 13
DNA: TGTGCCAGCAGTTACTCGAGGAGGACTGAAGCTTTCTTT
CDR3: CASSYSRRTEAFF